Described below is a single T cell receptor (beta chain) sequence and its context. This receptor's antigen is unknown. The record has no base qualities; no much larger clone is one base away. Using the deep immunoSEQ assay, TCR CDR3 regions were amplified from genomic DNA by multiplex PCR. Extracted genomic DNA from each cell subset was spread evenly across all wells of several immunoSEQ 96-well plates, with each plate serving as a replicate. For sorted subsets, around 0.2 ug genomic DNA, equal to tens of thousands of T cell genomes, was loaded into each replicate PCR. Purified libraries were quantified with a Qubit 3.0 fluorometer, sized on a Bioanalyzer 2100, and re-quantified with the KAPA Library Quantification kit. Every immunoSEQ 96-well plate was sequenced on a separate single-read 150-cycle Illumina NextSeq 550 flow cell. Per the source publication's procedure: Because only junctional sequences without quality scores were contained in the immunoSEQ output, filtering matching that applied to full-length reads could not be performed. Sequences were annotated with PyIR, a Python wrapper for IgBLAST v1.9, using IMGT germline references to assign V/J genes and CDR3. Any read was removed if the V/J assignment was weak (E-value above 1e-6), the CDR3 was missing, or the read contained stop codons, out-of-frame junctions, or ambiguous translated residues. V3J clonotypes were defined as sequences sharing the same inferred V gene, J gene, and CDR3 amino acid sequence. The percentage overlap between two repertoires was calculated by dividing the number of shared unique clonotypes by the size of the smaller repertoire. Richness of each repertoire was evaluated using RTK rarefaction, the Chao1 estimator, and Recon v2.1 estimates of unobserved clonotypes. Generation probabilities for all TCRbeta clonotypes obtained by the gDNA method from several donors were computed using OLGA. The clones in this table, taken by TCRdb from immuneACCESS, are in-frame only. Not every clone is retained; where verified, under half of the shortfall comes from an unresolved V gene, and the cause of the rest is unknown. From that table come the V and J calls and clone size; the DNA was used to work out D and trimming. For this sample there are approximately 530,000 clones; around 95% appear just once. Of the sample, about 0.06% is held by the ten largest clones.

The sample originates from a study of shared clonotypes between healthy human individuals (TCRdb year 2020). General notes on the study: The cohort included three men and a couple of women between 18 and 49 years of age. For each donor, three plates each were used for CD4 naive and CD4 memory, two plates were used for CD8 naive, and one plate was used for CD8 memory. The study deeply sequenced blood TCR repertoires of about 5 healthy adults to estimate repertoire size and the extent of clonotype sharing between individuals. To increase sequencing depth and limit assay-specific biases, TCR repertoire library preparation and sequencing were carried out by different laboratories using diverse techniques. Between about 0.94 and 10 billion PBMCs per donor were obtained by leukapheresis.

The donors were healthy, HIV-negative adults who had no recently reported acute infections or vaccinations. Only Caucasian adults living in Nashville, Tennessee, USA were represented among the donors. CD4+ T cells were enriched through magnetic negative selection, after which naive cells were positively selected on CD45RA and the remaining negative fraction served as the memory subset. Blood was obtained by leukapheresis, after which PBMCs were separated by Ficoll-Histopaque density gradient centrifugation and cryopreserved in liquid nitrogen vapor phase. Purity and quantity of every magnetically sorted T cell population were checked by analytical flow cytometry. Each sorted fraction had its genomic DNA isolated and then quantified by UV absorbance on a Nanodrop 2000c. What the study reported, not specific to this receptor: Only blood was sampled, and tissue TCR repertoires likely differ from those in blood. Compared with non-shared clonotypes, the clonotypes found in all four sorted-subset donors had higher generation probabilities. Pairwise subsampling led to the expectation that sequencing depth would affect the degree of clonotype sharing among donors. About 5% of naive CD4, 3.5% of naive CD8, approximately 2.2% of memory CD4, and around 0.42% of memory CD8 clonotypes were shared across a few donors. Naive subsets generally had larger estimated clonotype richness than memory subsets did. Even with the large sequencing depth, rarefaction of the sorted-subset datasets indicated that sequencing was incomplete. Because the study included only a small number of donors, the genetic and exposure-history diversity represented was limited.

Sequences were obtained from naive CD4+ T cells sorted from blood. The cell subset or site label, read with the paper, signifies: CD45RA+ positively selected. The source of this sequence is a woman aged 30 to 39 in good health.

The CDR3 loop reads CASGTSYEQYF. The DNA sequence follows: TGTGCCAGCGGGACTAGTTACGAGCAGTACTTC. Recombination joined TRBV6-4 with TRBJ2-7; 8 bases in the middle match TRBD2. The germline V gene gives CDR1 as MRHNA and CDR2 as SNTAGT. Including the terminal cysteine and phenylalanine, the CDR3 comprises 11 residues. Only the CDR3 part of the read is kept: 33 bases, read in frame from the first base. V is pruned by 8 bases and J by 4 bases, leaving 1 base of the junction without a gene match.